This T cell receptor (beta chain) was documented in a study of T cell repertoires in cytomegalovirus infection. TCRdb analysed the reads with MiXCR anew, one entry per CDR3 protein. The sample has 350,000 to 400,000 distinct CDR3 sequences; roughly 34% are singletons. This clonotype came up many times. Its antigen is not known. This CDR3 has 14 amino acids. V lost 5 bases and J lost 3; bases outside the gene matches: 4. Germline values: CDR1 SGHTA, CDR2 FQGNSA. The receptor comes from a human donor in good health (CMV status not recorded). Some clones in this sample may be carry-over from other donors' samples. Sequenced here: cultured PBMCs, sampled from culture after CMV antigen stimulation. This chain connects TRBV7-2 to TRBJ1-5, with 7 bases matching TRBD1. This CDR3 reads CASSLGTVNQPQHF. In nucleotides, the CDR3 is TGTGCCAGCAGCCTAGGGACAGTCAATCAGCCCCAGCATTTT.